This T cell receptor (beta chain) was sequenced during a study of cytomegalovirus exposure and HLA in healthy donors. Study as a whole: Unique TCRs from HLA-typed donors, 85 million to 100 million of them, were held in an early data release. Of all 400 or so donors who were genotyped, roughly 81% belonged to the Caucasian-associated ancestry cluster. Study observations and caveats: It was likely that a cluster of highly shared sequence variants was a sequencing artifact. The authors later found HLA-associated TCR beta chains more clonally expanded than equally common others.

This clone was found once. The antigen remains unidentified. In germline, CDR1 is SEHNR, CDR2 FQNEAQ (reference sequence). CDR3 size: 12 residues. Trimming removed 6 bases at V and 0 bases at J, with 4 bases between. Use of 60 Vbeta and 13 Jbeta primers characterized the PCR. Produced via immunoSEQ multiplex PCR; TCRdb's table is partial and in-frame only. The sample has more than 75,000 clones, over 65% seen once. The sample comprised PBMCs. This TCR was recovered from a man between 40 and 49 years old in good health and CMV-seropositive. The genes are TRBV7-9 and TRBJ2-3; no clear D gene. The CDR3 DNA reads TGTGCCAGCAGAACAAGCACAGATACGCAGTATTTT. It is translated as CASRTSTDTQYF.